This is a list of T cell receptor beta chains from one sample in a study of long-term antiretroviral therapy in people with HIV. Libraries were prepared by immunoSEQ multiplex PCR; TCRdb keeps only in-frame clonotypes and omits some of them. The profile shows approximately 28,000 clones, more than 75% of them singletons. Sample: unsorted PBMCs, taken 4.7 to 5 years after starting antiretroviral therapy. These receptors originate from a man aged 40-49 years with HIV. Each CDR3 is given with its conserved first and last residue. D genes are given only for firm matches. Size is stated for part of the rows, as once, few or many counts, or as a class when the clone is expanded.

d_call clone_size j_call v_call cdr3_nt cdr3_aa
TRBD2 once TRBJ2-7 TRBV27 TGTGCCAGCAGTCCCCGGACTAGCGGGAGAGGCTACGAGCAGTACTTC CASSPRTSGRGYEQYF
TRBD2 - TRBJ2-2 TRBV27 TGTGCCAGCAGTTTCGGCCTAGCGGGTACCATGGACACCGGGGAGCTGTTTTTT CASSFGLAGTMDTGELFF
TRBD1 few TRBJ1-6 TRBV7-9 TGTGCCAGCAGCCTGGACAGGGGAGTCTCACCCCTCCACTTT CASSLDRGVSPLHF
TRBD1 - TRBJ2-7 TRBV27 TGTGCCAGCAGTTTTTTTGGACAGGGAGGCTACGAGCAGTACTTC CASSFFGQGGYEQYF
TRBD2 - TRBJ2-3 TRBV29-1 TGCAGCGCTTCCAGCGGGGGAAGTGCAGATACGCAGTATTTT CSASSGGSADTQYF
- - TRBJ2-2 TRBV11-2 TGTGCCAGCAGCCGAAATGGAGGGGTTACCGGGGAGCTGTTTTTT CASSRNGGVTGELFF
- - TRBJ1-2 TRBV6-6 TGTGCCAGCAGTTTAACCGGGCCGTCCTATGGCTACACCTTC CASSLTGPSYGYTF
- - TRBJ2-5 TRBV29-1 TGCAGCGTTGAGGGAGACGGGGGTCAAGAGACCCAGTACTTC CSVEGDGGQETQYF
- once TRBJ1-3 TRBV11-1 TGTGCCAGCAGCTTTATCACCTCTGGAAACACCATATATTTT CASSFITSGNTIYF
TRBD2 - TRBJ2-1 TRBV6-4 TGTGCCAGCAGTGACTCGCTAGCGGGCTACAATGAGCAGTTCTTC CASSDSLAGYNEQFF
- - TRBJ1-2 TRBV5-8 TGTGCCAGCAGCCCTCAGGGTTCAGACTTCTATGGCTACACCTTC CASSPQGSDFYGYTF
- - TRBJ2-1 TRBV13 TGTGCCAGCAGCTTCTGGACACAATACAATGAGCAGTTCTTC CASSFWTQYNEQFF
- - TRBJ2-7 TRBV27 TGTGCCAGCAACAGCAGGGGAAAATCCTTCGAGCAGTACTTC CASNSRGKSFEQYF
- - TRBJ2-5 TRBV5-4 TGTGCCAGCAGCTTGGGGTCGGAGGTAGAGACCCAGTACTTC CASSLGSEVETQYF
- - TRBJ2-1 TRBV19 TGTGCCAGTAGTATAGATCCGGCCCCCAGCAATGAGCAGTTCTTC CASSIDPAPSNEQFF
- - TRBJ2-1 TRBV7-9 TGTGCCAGCCTACTAGAGTGGTCAGGGAACAATGAGCAGTTCTTC CASLLEWSGNNEQFF
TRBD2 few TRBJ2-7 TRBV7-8 TGTGCCAGCAGCTTAAGGACTAGCGGGGGGCCGAACTCCTACGAGCAGTACTTC CASSLRTSGGPNSYEQYF
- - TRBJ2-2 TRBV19 TGTGCCAGTAGTCCGCGAACGAACACCGGGGAGCTGTTTTTT CASSPRTNTGELFF
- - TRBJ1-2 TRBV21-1 TGTGCCAGCAGCAAAGAGGCCAGAAACTATGGCTACACCTTC CASSKEARNYGYTF
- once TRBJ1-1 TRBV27 TGTGCCAGCAGTTTGGGGGGGGGCACTGAAGCTTTCTTT CASSLGGGTEAFF
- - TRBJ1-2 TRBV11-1 TGTGCCAGCAGCTTAGCCAGGGGCTCCAACTATGGCTACACCTTC CASSLARGSNYGYTF
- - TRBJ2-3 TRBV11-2 TGTGCCAGCAGCTTACTTCGGGGCACAGATACGCAGTATTTT CASSLLRGTDTQYF
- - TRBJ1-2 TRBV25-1 TGTGCCAGCAGTGAAGCTCTCGGGGTTGGCTACACCTTC CASSEALGVGYTF
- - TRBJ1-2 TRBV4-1 TGCGCCAGCAGCCAAGAACGGGGGGAAAGCCCAGCTAACTATGGCTACACCTTC CASSQERGESPANYGYTF
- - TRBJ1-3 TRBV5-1 TGCGCCAGCAGCTTGGAGGGACGGAGCAGCTCTGGAAACACCATATATTTT CASSLEGRSSSGNTIYF
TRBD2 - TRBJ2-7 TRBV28 TGTGCCAGCAGTTTCTTAACCGGAGGACTAGCGTACGAGCAGTACTTC CASSFLTGGLAYEQYF
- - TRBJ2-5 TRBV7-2 TGTGCCAGCAGCTTACCGGGGGAGACCCAGTACTTC CASSLPGETQYF
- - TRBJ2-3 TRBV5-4 TGTGCCAGCAGCTTGTACGAAGTGCAGACCACAGATACGCAGTATTTT CASSLYEVQTTDTQYF
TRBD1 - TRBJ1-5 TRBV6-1 TGTGCCAGCAGTATTGACAGGGGGTTCAATCAGCCCCAGCATTTT CASSIDRGFNQPQHF
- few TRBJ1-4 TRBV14 TGTGCCAGCAGCCCCAGGACAGTCGCTAATGAAAAACTGTTTTTT CASSPRTVANEKLFF
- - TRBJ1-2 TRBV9 TGTGCCAGCTCGGGGAATGGCTACACCTTC CASSGNGYTF
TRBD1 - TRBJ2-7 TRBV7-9 TGTGCCAGCAGCCCGCAGGGGGTCTACGAGCAGTACTTC CASSPQGVYEQYF
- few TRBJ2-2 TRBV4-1 TGCGCCAGCAGCCAAGATGGACAAATAACAGGGGAGCTGTTTTTT CASSQDGQITGELFF
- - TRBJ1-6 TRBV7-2 TGTGCCAGCAGCTTAGCGCGAGGGGATAATTCACCCCTCCACTTT CASSLARGDNSPLHF
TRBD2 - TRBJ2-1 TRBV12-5 TGTGCTAGTGGTTTGGGTCATCTTACGGGAGGAGATGAGCAGTTCTTC CASGLGHLTGGDEQFF
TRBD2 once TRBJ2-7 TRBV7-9 TGTGCCAGCAGCTTCCCGACTAGCGGGAGTAAAGTGTCTGGCGAGCAGTACTTC CASSFPTSGSKVSGEQYF
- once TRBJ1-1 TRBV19 TGTGCCAGTACCGAACGGGGGGCCGGCACTGAAGCTTTCTTT CASTERGAGTEAFF
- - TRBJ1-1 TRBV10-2 TGCGCCAGCAGTAGACGGGAGAACACTGAAGCTTTCTTT CASSRRENTEAFF
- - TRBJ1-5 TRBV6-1 TGTGCCAGCAAGGAAGGGCCCGCGCAGGGTCAGCCCCAGCATTTT CASKEGPAQGQPQHF
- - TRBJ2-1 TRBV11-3 TGTGCCAGCAGCTTAGATCTAGGGGGTCCCCTTCACAATGAGCAGTTCTTC CASSLDLGGPLHNEQFF
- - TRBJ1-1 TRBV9 TGTGCCAGCAGCATCCAGGGGATGGGGTCTGAAGCTTTCTTT CASSIQGMGSEAFF
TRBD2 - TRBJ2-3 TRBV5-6 TGTGCCAGCACCCTCGGGACTAGCGGAACAGATACGCAGTATTTT CASTLGTSGTDTQYF
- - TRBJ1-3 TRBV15 TGTGCCACCAGCAGGGGTGGAAACACCATATATTTT CATSRGGNTIYF
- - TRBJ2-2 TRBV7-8 TGTGCCAGCAGCTTAGCCCCACCTCAGGGCGGGACCGGGGAGCTGTTTTTT CASSLAPPQGGTGELFF
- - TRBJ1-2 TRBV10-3 TGTGCCATCAGTCCCCAGGAGGGTATTGGAGGCTACACCTTC CAISPQEGIGGYTF
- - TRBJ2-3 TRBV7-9 TGTGCCAGCAGCTTGGGGAGTACGCAGTATTTT CASSLGSTQYF
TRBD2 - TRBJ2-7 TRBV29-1 TGCAGCGTGGAAGCCGGGACTAGCGGGAGGGAGGGCTACGAGCAGTACTTC CSVEAGTSGREGYEQYF
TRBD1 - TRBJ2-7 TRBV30 TGTGCCTGGAGTCGCGACAGGGGTATGGACGAGCAGTACTTC CAWSRDRGMDEQYF